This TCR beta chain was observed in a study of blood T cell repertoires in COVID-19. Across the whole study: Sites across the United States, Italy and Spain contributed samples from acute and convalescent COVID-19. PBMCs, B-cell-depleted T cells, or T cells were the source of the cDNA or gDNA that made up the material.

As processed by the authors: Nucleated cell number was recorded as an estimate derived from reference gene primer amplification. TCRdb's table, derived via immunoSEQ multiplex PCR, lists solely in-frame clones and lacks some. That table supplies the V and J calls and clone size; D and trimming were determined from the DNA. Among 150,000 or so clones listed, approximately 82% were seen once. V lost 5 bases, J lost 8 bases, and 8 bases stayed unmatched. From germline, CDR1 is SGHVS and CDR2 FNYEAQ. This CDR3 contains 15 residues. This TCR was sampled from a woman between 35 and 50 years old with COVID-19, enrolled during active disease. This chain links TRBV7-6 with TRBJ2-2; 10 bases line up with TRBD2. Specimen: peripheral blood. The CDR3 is CASSPGAGGPGELFF. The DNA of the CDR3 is TGTGCCAGCAGCCCGGGAGCGGGGGGGCCGGGGGAGCTGTTTTTT.